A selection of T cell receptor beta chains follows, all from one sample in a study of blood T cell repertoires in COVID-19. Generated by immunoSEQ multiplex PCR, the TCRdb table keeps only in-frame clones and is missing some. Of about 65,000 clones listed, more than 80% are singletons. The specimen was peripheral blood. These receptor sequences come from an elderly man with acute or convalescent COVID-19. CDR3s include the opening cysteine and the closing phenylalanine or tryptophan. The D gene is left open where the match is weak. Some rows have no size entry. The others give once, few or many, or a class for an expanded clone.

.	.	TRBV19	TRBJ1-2	CASSSEVLSLANYGYTF	TGTGCCAGTAGTTCGGAGGTGCTTAGCTTAGCTAACTATGGCTACACCTTC
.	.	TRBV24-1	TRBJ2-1	CATSDPRKGGMDEQFF	TGTGCCACCAGTGACCCGCGCAAAGGGGGTATGGATGAGCAGTTCTTC
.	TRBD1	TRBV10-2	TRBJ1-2	CASRGLPGQGASNYGYTF	TGCGCCAGCAGGGGACTACCGGGACAGGGGGCCTCTAACTATGGCTACACCTTC
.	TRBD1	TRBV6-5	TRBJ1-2	CASSNGQGRSGYTF	TGTGCCAGCAGTAACGGACAGGGACGTTCGGGCTACACCTTC
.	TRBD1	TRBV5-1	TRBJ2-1	CASSLGSRDRGNNEQFF	TGCGCCAGCAGCTTAGGATCCCGGGACAGAGGCAACAATGAGCAGTTCTTC
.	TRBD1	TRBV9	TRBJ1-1	CASSLGTGKNTEAFF	TGTGCCAGCAGCCTCGGGACAGGGAAGAACACTGAAGCTTTCTTT
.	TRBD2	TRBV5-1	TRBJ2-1	CASSWTSGYNEQFF	TGCGCCAGCAGCTGGACTAGCGGATACAATGAGCAGTTCTTC
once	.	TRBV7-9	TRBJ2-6	CASSLEWGGSGANVLTF	TGTGCCAGCAGCTTAGAATGGGGCGGCTCTGGGGCCAACGTCCTGACTTTC
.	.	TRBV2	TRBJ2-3	CASSLRTFTDTQYF	TGTGCCAGCAGCCTCCGGACTTTCACAGATACGCAGTATTTT
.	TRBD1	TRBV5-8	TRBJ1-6	CASSPTGQGGNSPLHF	TGTGCCAGCAGCCCCACCGGACAGGGTGGCAATTCACCCCTCCACTTT
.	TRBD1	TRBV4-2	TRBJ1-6	CASSRQQTGGASPLHF	TGTGCCAGCAGCCGACAACAGACAGGGGGCGCCTCACCCCTCCACTTT
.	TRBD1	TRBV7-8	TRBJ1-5	CASSPGTGNQPQHF	TGTGCCAGCAGCCCCGGGACAGGGAATCAGCCCCAGCATTTT
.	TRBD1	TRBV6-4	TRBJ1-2	CASSTLRQGAAYGYTF	TGTGCCAGCAGTACCCTTAGACAGGGTGCGGCCTATGGCTACACCTTC
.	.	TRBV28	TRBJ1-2	CASSFEQRLGYTF	TGTGCCAGCAGTTTTGAGCAGAGGCTCGGCTACACCTTC
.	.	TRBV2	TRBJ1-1	CASSPESGGEAFF	TGTGCCAGCAGTCCCGAGTCGGGGGGTGAAGCTTTCTTT
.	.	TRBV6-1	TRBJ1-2	CASSERYTNYGYTF	TGTGCCAGCAGTGAACGATACACCAACTATGGCTACACCTTC
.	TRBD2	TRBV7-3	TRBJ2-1	CASSSGTSGDNEQFF	TGTGCCAGCAGCTCAGGGACTAGCGGAGACAATGAGCAGTTCTTC
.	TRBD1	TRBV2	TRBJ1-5	CASSRDRGINQPQHF	TGTGCCAGCAGCCGGGACAGGGGGATTAATCAGCCCCAGCATTTT
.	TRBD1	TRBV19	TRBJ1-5	CASRDRGGQPQHF	TGTGCCAGTAGGGACAGGGGCGGTCAGCCCCAGCATTTT
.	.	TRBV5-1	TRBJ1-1	CASRTGFGGTEAFF	TGCGCCAGCAGAACAGGGTTTGGGGGCACTGAAGCTTTCTTT
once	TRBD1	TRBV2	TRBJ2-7	CASSKDRGAPYEQYF	TGTGCCAGCAGTAAGGACAGGGGGGCCCCCTACGAGCAGTACTTC
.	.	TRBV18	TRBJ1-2	CASSPQSGNYGYTF	TGTGCCAGCTCACCTCAGTCAGGGAACTATGGCTACACCTTC
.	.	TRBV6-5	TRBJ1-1	CASSFDSEAFF	TGTGCCAGCAGCTTCGACAGTGAAGCTTTCTTT
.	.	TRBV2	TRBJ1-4	CASSGLGGGAGEKLFF	TGTGCCAGCAGTGGGCTGGGAGGAGGGGCAGGCGAAAAACTGTTTTTT
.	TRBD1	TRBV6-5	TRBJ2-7	CASRAPGQGNYEQYF	TGTGCCAGCAGAGCCCCGGGACAGGGGAACTACGAGCAGTACTTC
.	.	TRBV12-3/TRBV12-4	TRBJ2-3	CASSPQDTQYF	TGTGCCAGCAGTCCTCAGGATACGCAGTATTTT
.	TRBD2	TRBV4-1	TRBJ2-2	CASSRGLAGGNTGELFF	TGCGCCAGCAGCCGCGGACTAGCGGGGGGCAACACCGGGGAGCTGTTTTTT
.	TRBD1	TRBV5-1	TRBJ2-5	CASSLGQGAGETQYF	TGCGCCAGCAGTCTGGGACAGGGGGCTGGAGAGACCCAGTACTTC
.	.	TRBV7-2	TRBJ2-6	CASSFVRANVLTF	TGTGCCAGCAGCTTCGTTAGGGCCAACGTCCTGACTTTC
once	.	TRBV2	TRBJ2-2	CASRPQNTGELFF	TGTGCCAGCAGGCCACAAAACACCGGGGAGCTGTTTTTT
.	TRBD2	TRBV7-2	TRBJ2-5	CASSLGGRLQETQYF	TGTGCCAGCAGCTTAGGCGGGAGACTCCAAGAGACCCAGTACTTC
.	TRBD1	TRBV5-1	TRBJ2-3	CASSLGTVPADTQYF	TGCGCCAGCAGCCTAGGGACAGTACCAGCTGACACGCAGTATTTT
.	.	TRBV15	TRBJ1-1	CATSPRQGQNTEAFF	TGTGCCACCAGCCCACGGCAGGGGCAGAACACTGAAGCTTTCTTT
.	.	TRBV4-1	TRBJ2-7	CASSLAEETYEQYF	TGCGCCAGCAGTCTTGCGGAGGAAACCTACGAGCAGTACTTC
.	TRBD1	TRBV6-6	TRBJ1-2	CASSYDGTGDSYGYTF	TGTGCCAGCAGTTACGACGGGACAGGGGACAGCTATGGCTACACCTTC
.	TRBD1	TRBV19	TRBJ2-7	CATMARDRGFYEQYF	TGTGCCACCATGGCCCGGGACAGGGGGTTTTACGAGCAGTACTTC
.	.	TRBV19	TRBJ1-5	CASSNPQGVYQPQHF	TGTGCCAGTAGTAACCCGCAGGGCGTTTATCAGCCCCAGCATTTT
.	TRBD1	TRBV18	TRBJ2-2	CASSPIGQGAGELFF	TGTGCCAGCTCACCGATTGGGCAGGGGGCCGGGGAGCTGTTTTTT
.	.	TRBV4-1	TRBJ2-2	CASSPNPTATGELFF	TGCGCCAGCAGCCCCAATCCAACAGCAACCGGGGAGCTGTTTTTT
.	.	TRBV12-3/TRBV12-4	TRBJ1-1	CASSLPGIGAFF	TGTGCCAGCAGTTTACCAGGGATTGGAGCTTTCTTT
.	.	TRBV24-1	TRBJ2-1	CATSDRVQGKASLGEQFF	TGTGCCACCAGTGATAGGGTGCAGGGCAAGGCCTCTTTAGGGGAGCAGTTCTTC
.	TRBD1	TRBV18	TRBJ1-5	CASSPIDRANQPQHF	TGTGCCAGCTCACCTATAGACAGGGCCAATCAGCCCCAGCATTTT
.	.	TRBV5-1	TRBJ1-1	CASSFGTFALGTEAFF	TGCGCCAGCAGCTTCGGGACATTCGCGTTGGGCACTGAAGCTTTCTTT
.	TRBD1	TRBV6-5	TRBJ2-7	CASSYGQGKQYF	TGTGCCAGCAGTTATGGACAGGGGAAGCAGTACTTC
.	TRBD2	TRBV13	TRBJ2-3	CASSLGPLAGGPDTQYF	TGTGCCAGCAGCTTAGGCCCCCTAGCGGGGGGGCCAGATACGCAGTATTTT
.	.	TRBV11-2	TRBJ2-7	CASSLGLNEQYF	TGTGCCAGCAGCTTAGGCCTAAATGAGCAGTACTTC
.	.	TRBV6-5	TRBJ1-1	CASSYSSRGNTEAFF	TGTGCCAGCAGTTACTCGAGCAGGGGTAACACTGAAGCTTTCTTT
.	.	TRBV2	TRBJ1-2	CASRREQTQYGYTF	TGTGCCAGCAGGCGCGAACAGACACAATATGGCTACACCTTC
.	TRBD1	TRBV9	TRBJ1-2	CASSSNPQAAGTENYGYTF	TGTGCCAGCAGCAGTAACCCGCAGGCTGCCGGGACAGAGAACTATGGCTACACCTTC
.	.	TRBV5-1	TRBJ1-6	CASSLGVRGRSPLHF	TGCGCCAGCAGCTTGGGCGTCCGGGGAAGATCACCCCTCCACTTT
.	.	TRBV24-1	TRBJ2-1	CAVESEGAYNEQFF	TGTGCGGTCGAGAGTGAGGGGGCCTACAATGAGCAGTTCTTC
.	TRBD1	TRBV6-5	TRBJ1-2	CASSSGTGGSTF	TGTGCCAGCAGTTCAGGGACAGGGGGATCCACCTTC
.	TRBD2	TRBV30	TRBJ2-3	CAWRRGGRTDTQYF	TGTGCCTGGAGGCGGGGGGGAAGAACAGATACGCAGTATTTT
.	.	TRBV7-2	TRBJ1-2	CASRVGGGFTNYGYTF	TGTGCCAGCCGAGTGGGGGGGGGTTTTACTAACTATGGCTACACCTTC
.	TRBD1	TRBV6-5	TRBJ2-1	CTCIRDRGNNEQFF	TGTACCTGCATCCGGGACAGGGGCAACAATGAGCAGTTCTTC